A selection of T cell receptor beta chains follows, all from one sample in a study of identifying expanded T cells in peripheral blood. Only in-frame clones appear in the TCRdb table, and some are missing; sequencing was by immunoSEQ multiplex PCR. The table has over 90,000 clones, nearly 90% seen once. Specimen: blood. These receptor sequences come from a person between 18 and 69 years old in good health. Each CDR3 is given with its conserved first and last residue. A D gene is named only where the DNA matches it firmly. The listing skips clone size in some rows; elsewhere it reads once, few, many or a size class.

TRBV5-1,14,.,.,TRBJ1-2,CASSLKGGNYGYTF,TGCGCCAGCAGCTTGAAAGGGGGGAACTATGGCTACACCTTC
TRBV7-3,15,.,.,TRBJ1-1,CASSLNIAGNTEAFF,TGTGCCAGCAGCTTAAACATCGCAGGGAACACTGAAGCTTTCTTT
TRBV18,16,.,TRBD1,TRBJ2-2,CASSRDRGQNTGELFF,TGTGCCAGCTCACGTGACAGGGGGCAGAACACCGGGGAGCTGTTTTTT
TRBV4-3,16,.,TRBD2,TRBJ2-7,CASSQGIAGGFYEQYF,TGCGCCAGCAGCCAGGGTATAGCGGGAGGCTTCTACGAGCAGTACTTC
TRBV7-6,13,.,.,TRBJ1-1,CASSLGGPNEAFF,TGTGCCAGCAGCTTAGGGGGACCCAACGAAGCTTTCTTT
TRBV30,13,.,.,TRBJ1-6,CACRRRGISPLHF,TGTGCCTGCCGTCGGAGGGGGATTTCACCCCTCCACTTT
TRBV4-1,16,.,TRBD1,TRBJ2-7,CASSQDRTGTLYEQYF,TGCGCCAGCAGCCAAGATAGGACAGGAACGCTCTACGAGCAGTACTTC
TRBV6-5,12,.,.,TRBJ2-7,CASRTDSYEQYF,TGTGCCAGCCGGACAGACTCCTACGAACAGTACTTC
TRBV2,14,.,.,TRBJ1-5,CASSGSFGNQPQHF,TGTGCCAGCAGTGGAAGTTTCGGCAATCAGCCCCAGCATTTT
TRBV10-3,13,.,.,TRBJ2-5,CAISGRYEETQYF,TGTGCCATCAGTGGCCGTTATGAGGAGACCCAGTACTTC
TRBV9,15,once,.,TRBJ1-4,CASSVVGVFDEKLFF,TGTGCCAGCAGCGTAGTTGGGGTCTTTGATGAAAAACTGTTTTTT
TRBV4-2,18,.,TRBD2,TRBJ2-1,CASSRSLRASGALGEQFF,TGTGCCAGCAGCCGAAGTTTGAGGGCTAGCGGGGCTTTGGGTGAGCAGTTCTTC
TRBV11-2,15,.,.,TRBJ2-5,CASRTVNLYTETQYF,TGTGCCAGCAGAACGGTTAATCTCTATACGGAGACCCAGTACTTC
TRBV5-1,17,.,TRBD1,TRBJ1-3,CASSILGTGLSGNTIYF,TGCGCCAGCAGCATCTTAGGGACAGGCCTCTCTGGAAACACCATATATTTT
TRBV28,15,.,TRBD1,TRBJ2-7,CASSRGGQGSYEQYF,TGTGCCAGCAGTCGCGGGGGACAGGGTTCTTACGAGCAGTACTTC
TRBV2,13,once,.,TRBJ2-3,CASSDDSTDTQYF,TGTGCCAGCAGTGACGACAGCACAGATACGCAGTATTTT
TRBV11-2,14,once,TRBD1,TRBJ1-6,CASSLGQGDSPLHF,TGTGCCAGCAGCTTAGGCCAGGGGGATTCACCCCTCCACTTT
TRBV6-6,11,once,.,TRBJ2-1,CASRGAYEQFF,TGTGCCAGCAGGGGAGCGTATGAGCAGTTCTTC
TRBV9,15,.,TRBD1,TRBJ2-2,CASSPKGQGIGELFF,TGTGCCAGCAGCCCAAAAGGACAGGGGATCGGGGAGCTGTTTTTT
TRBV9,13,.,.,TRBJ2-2,CASSPTSFGELFF,TGTGCCAGCAGCCCAACTAGTTTCGGGGAGCTGTTTTTT
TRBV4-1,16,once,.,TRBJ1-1,CASSQDKIGADTEAFF,TGCGCCAGCAGCCAAGATAAGATAGGAGCAGACACTGAAGCTTTCTTT
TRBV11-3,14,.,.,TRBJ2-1,CASTLGTRNNEQFF,TGTGCCAGCACCCTTGGGACGCGTAACAATGAGCAGTTCTTC
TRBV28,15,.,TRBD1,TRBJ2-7,CASRHSGTGTYEQYF,TGTGCCAGCAGACACTCCGGGACAGGGACATACGAGCAGTACTTC
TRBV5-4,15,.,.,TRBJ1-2,CASSLGPRGNYGYTF,TGTGCCAGCAGCTTGGGACCTAGGGGGAACTATGGCTACACCTTC
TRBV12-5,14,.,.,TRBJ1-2,CASGLVPPRDGYTF,TGTGCTAGTGGTTTGGTGCCTCCCCGAGATGGCTACACCTTC
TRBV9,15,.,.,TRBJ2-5,CASSPLRDWGETQYF,TGTGCCAGCAGCCCCCTTCGGGACTGGGGGGAGACCCAGTACTTC
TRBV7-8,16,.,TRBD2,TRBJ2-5,CASILMGDYGGETQYF,TGTGCCAGCATCCTCATGGGGGACTACGGGGGAGAGACCCAGTACTTC
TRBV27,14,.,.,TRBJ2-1,CASKGLVEYNEQFF,TGTGCCAGCAAGGGGCTAGTGGAGTACAATGAGCAGTTCTTC